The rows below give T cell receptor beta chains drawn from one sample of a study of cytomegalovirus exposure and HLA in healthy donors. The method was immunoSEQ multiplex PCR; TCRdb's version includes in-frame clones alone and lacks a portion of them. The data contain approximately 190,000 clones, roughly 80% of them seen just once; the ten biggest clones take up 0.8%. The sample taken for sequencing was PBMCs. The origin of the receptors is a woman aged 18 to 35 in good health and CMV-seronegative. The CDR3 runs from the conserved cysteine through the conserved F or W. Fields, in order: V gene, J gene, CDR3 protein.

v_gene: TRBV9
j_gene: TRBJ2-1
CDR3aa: CASRHGLAGLGEQFF

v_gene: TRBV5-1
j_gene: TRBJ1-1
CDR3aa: CASSLGDRGTEAFF

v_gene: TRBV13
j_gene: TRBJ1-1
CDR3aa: CASSFRYGEAFF

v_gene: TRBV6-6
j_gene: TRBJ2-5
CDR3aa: CASSLPGQGASETQYF

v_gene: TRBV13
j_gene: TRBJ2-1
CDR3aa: CASSLIMGARNEQFF

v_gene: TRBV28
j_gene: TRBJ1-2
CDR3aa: CASSFGDRHYGYTF

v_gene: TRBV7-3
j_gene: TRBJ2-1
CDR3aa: CASSLLPAGDNEQFF

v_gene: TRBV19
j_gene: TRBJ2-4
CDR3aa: CASSIGGDGARGGIQYF

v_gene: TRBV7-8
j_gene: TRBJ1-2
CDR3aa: CASSSGQGGTSGTF

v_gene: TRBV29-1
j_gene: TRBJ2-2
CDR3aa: CSVETGEFGELFF

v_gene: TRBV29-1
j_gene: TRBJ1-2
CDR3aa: CSVLDSAYGYTF

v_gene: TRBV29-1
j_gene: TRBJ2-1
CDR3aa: CSVVGTSYNEQFF

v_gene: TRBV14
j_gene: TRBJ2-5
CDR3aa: CASSQARTHQETQYF

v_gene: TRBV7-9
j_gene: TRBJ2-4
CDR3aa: CASSPVGAKNIQYF

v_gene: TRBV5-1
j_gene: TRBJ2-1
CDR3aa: CASSSLTGSNEQFF

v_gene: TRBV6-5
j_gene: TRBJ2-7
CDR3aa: CASSEEWRDEQYF

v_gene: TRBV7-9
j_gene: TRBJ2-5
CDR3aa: CASSLDLTGAETQYF

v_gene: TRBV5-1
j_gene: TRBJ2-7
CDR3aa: CASSQGQGKGDEQYF

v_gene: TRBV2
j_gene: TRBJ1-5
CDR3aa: CASTLTGGNQPQHF

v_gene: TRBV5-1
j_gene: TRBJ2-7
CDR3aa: CASSLPLRTGFYEQYF

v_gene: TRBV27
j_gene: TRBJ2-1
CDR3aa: CASSFYTVAVNNEQFF

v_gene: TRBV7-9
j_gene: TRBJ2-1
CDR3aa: CASSLGGGTGEQFF

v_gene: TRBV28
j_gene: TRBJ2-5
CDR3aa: CASSFVTLAGEQETQYF

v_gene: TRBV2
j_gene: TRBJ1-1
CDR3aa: CASQGAMNTEAFF

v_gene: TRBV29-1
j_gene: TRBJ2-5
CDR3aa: CSVDRVGGQETQYF

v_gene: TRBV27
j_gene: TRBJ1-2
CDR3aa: CASSLSSPPRGGYTF

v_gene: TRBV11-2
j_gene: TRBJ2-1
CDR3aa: CASSLDLLSGLYNEQFF

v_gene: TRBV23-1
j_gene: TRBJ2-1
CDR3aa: CASSRLEQFF